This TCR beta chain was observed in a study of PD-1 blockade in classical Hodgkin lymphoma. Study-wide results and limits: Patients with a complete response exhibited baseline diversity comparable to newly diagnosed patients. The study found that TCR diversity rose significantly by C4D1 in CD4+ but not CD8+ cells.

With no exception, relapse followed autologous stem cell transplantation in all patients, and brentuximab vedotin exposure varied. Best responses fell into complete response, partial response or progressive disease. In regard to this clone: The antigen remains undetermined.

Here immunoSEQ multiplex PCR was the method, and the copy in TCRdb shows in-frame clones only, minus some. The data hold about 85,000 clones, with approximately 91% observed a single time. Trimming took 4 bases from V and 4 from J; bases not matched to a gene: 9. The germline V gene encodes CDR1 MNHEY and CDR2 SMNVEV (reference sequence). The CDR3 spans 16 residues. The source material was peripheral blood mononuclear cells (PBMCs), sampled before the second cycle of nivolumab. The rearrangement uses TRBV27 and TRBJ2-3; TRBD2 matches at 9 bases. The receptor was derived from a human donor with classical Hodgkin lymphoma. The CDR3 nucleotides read TGTGCCAGCAGTTGGGGTAGCGGGAGTGTTTCAGATACGCAGTATTTT. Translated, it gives CASSWGSGSVSDTQYF.